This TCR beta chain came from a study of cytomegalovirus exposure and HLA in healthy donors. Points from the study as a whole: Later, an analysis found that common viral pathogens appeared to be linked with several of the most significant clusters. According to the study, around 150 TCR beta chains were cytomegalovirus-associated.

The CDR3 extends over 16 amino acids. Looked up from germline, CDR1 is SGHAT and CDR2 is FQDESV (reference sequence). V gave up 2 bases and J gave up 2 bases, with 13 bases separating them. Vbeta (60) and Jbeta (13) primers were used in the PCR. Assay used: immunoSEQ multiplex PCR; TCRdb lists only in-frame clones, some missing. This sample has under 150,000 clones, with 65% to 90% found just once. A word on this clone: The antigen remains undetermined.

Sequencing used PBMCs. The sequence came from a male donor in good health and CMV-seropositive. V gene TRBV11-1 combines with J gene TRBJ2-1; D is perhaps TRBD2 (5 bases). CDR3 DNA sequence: TGTGCCAGCAGCTTATCTGAGCGGCGAGCCTACAATGAGCAGTTCTTC. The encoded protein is CASSLSERRAYNEQFF.